These 9 T cell receptor beta chains share one sample of origin, sequenced in a study of stem cell transplantation in POMP-related autoinflammatory disease. This table comes from immunoSEQ multiplex PCR, and its TCRdb copy is limited to in-frame clones, with some not included. The sample has 9,100 or so clones; 75% to 85% are singletons. This material consisted of CD4+ T cells from PBMCs, taken after stem cell transplantation. These TCRs come from a human patient with POMP-related autoinflammation and immune dysregulation (PRAID). The graft donor may have contributed some T cells.

V gene TRBV19 combines with J gene TRBJ2-6; tentative D call: TRBD1 (5 bases). Germline CDR1 reads LNHDA; CDR2 reads SQIVND (reference sequence). The V and J ends lost 5 bases and 4 bases respectively, with 15 bases between them. CDR3 length equals 16 residues. This chain's CDR3 is CASSPQGVLGANVLTF. The CDR3 DNA reads as TGTGCCAGTAGTCCGCAAGGGGTTTTAGGGGCCAACGTCCTGACTTTC. Supplemented by reference TRBV19 and TRBJ2-6, the full variable domain reads DGGITQSPKYLFRKEGQNVTLSCEQNLNHDAMYWYRQDPGQGLRLIYYSQIVNDFQKGDIAEGYSVSREKKESFPLTVTSAQKNPTAFYLCASSPQGVLGANVLTFGAGSRLTVL.

CDR3 sequence reads: CASSPQGGSRLEQYF. In DNA form, the CDR3 reads TGTGCCAGCAGCCCTCAAGGGGGATCCCGACTCGAGCAGTACTTC. The gene calls are TRBV28 and TRBJ2-7, with D perhaps matching TRBD1 (6 bases). This CDR3 contains 15 residues. Trimming pared 6 bases from V and 6 bases from J, leaving 21 bases between. Per the germline V gene, CDR1 is MDHEN and CDR2 is SYDVKM. Based on the CDR3 plus reference TRBV28 and TRBJ2-7, the full variable domain is DVKVTQSSRYLVKRTGEKVFLECVQDMDHENMFWYRQDPGLGLRLIYFSYDVKMKEKGDIPEGYSVSREKKERFSLILESASTNQTSMYLCASSPQGGSRLEQYFGPGTRLTVT.

The chain links TRBV11-2 to TRBJ2-1; 10 positions agree with TRBD2. The CDR3 consists of 18 residues. The germline CDR1 and CDR2 sequences are SGHAT and FQNNGV. V lost 5 bases to trimming and J lost 7 bases; unmatched junction nucleotides: 17. CDR3 nucleotides: TGTGCCAGCAGCATACAGGGGTCAAGCGGGAGGGCCCGGAATGAGCAGTTCTTC. Its protein product is CASSIQGSSGRARNEQFF.

This chain links TRBV7-9 with TRBJ1-1; 11 nucleotides line up with TRBD1. J lost 4 bases, V lost 5 bases, and 6 bases had no gene match. The germline V gene has CDR1 SEHNR and CDR2 FQNEAQ (reference sequence). The CDR3 runs 15 residues. Here the CDR3 DNA reads TGTGCCAGCAGCCCTGGACAGGGGGCGAGCACTGAAGCTTTCTTT. Encoded protein: CASSPGQGASTEAFF. Complete variable domain (other parts from reference TRBV7-9 and TRBJ1-1): DTGVSQNPRHKITKRGQNVTFRCDPISEHNRLYWYRQTLGQGPEFLTYFQNEAQLEKSRLLSDRFSAERPKGSFSTLEIQRTEQGDSAMYLCASSPGQGASTEAFFGQGTRLTVV.

This chain uses TRBV5-1 with TRBJ1-1, with 10 bases identical to TRBD1. From germline, CDR1 is SGHRS and CDR2 YFSETQ. This CDR3 is built from 18 residues. The junction had 11 bases not matched to a gene; V was cut back by 1 base and J by 2 bases. The DNA for the CDR3 is TGCGCCAGCAGCTTGTTATTCCGGGACAGGGGAGTTAACACTGAAGCTTTCTTT. This sequence encodes CASSLLFRDRGVNTEAFF.

V usage is TRBV30 and J usage is TRBJ2-7; TRBD2 matches at 8 bases. J gave up 5 bases and V 2 bases, and 14 bases lay outside the gene matches. The CDR3 totals 16 residues. Germline values: CDR1 GTSNPN, CDR2 SVGIG (reference sequence). The CDR3 is CAWSNQREKMVHEQYF. The CDR3 region has the DNA TGTGCCTGGAGTAACCAGCGGGAGAAGATGGTTCACGAGCAGTACTTC. The variable domain in full, completed from reference TRBV30 and TRBJ2-7, reads SQTIHQWPATLVQPVGSPLSLECTVEGTSNPNLYWYRQAAGRGLQLLFYSVGIGQISSEVPQNLSASRPQDRQFILSSKKLLLSDSGFYLCAWSNQREKMVHEQYFGPGTRLTVT.

The chain carries TRBV15 and TRBJ2-1, with TRBD2 matching over 7 bases. Looked up from germline, CDR1 is LNHNV and CDR2 is YYDKDF (reference sequence). The CDR3 contains 16 residues. The V and J ends lost 1 base and 3 bases, in that order; junction bases with no gene match: 6. The CDR3 DNA is TGTGCCACCAGCAGAGTGGGGGTAGCGGGCTACAATGAGCAGTTCTTC. Its translation: CATSRVGVAGYNEQFF. Together with reference TRBV15 and TRBJ2-1, the CDR3 gives the full variable domain: DAMVIQNPRYQVTQFGKPVTLSCSQTLNHNVMYWYQQKSSQAPKLLFHYYDKDFNNEADTPDNFQSRRPNTSFCFLDIRSPGLGDTAMYLCATSRVGVAGYNEQFFGPGTRLTVL.

V gene TRBV6-2 or TRBV6-3 combines with J gene TRBJ2-2; D may match TRBD1 or TRBD2 (7 bases each). The germline gives CDR1 MNHEY, CDR2 SVGEGT. V lost 7 bases and J lost 6, with 30 bases in between. The CDR3 extends over 19 amino acids. CDR3 DNA: TGTGCCAGCACCCCAAGAGCAGGGGGGGTTATGGTGTATGCCGGGGAGCTGTTTTTT. The encoded protein is CASTPRAGGVMVYAGELFF.

V gene TRBV28 combines with J gene TRBJ2-7; 11 nucleotides line up with TRBD2. CDR3 size: 15 residues. Germline CDR1 is MDHEN and CDR2 is SYDVKM. V was clipped by 6 bases and J by 1 base; unmatched bases: 5. CDR3 in amino acids: CASSYRLAGSYEQYF. The CDR3 bases are TGTGCCAGCAGCTACAGACTAGCGGGGTCCTACGAGCAGTACTTC.